A selection of T cell receptor beta chains follows, all from one sample in a study of identical twins. TCRdb processed the 5' RACE reads anew with MiXCR; each CDR3 protein has one entry. The sample lists under 900,000 distinct CDR3 sequences; 15% to 20% were seen once. The sample was also linked to a second study, of T cells expressing NK-cell markers.

Specimen: PBMCs. The receptors stem from a woman aged 18 to 35 in good health. Each CDR3 is given with its conserved first and last residue. D genes are given only for firm matches. Expanded clones get a size class; other rows say once, few or many, or leave the size out.

d_call	v_call	clone_size	j_call	cdr3_aa	cdr3_nt
TRBD2	TRBV29-1	few	TRBJ2-1	CSVGVPAGDREQFF	TGCAGCGTTGGAGTTCCAGCGGGAGACCGTGAGCAGTTCTTC
TRBD2	TRBV9	few	TRBJ2-1	CASSATPGTSGSQSSYNEQFF	TGTGCCAGCAGCGCTACTCCCGGGACTAGCGGGTCCCAGAGCTCCTACAATGAGCAGTTCTTC
-	TRBV20-1	few	TRBJ2-2	CSARMAGNTGELFF	TGCAGTGCTAGAATGGCGGGGAACACCGGGGAGCTGTTTTTT
-	TRBV20-1	few	TRBJ2-1	CSARRVSMYNEQFF	TGCAGTGCTCGCAGGGTGTCGATGTACAATGAGCAGTTCTTC
TRBD1	TRBV12-3/TRBV12-4	-	TRBJ1-1	CASRTTGAMNTEAFF	TGTGCCAGCAGAACGACAGGGGCCATGAACACTGAAGCTTTCTTT
-	TRBV30	-	TRBJ1-2	CAWSVGGSASYGYTF	TGTGCCTGGAGTGTGGGGGGATCCGCTTCCTATGGCTACACCTTC
-	TRBV7-9	few	TRBJ2-3	CASSLTSETDTQYF	TGTGCCAGCAGCTTAACCAGCGAGACAGATACGCAGTATTTT
-	TRBV12-3/TRBV12-4	few	TRBJ2-3	CASSPSHLEDTQYF	TGTGCCAGCAGTCCTTCTCATCTAGAGGATACGCAGTATTTT
TRBD1	TRBV29-1	-	TRBJ2-7	CSVEGEVGTASSYEQYF	TGCAGCGTTGAAGGAGAGGTTGGGACAGCTAGCTCCTACGAGCAGTACTTC
TRBD1	TRBV18	-	TRBJ2-3	CASSPSPRGTDTQYF	TGTGCCAGCTCACCGAGTCCCAGGGGGACAGATACGCAGTATTTT
-	TRBV12-3/TRBV12-4	few	TRBJ1-2	CASTLTGSAVGYTF	TGTGCCAGCACCCTGACGGGGAGCGCGGTTGGCTACACCTTC
-	TRBV7-2	-	TRBJ2-1	CASSLFGNNEQFF	TGTGCCAGCAGCTTATTCGGGAACAATGAGCAGTTCTTC
-	TRBV7-9	few	TRBJ1-1	CAGSNVGHKNTEAFF	TGTGCCGGTTCAAATGTTGGACACAAGAACACTGAAGCTTTCTTT
-	TRBV9	-	TRBJ2-1	CASSAGTGLFF	TGTGCCAGCAGCGCTGGAACCGGGCTGTTCTTC
-	TRBV7-2	-	TRBJ1-2	CASSSLVTNYGYTF	TGTGCCAGCAGCTCGTTGGTTACTAACTATGGCTACACCTTC
-	TRBV12-3/TRBV12-4	few	TRBJ2-7	CASSLLVTGEQYF	TGTGCCAGCAGTTTACTTGTAACTGGCGAGCAGTACTTC
TRBD1	TRBV5-1	few	TRBJ2-6	CASSLGPPGTGAGANVLTF	TGCGCCAGCAGCTTGGGCCCCCCCGGGACAGGGGCTGGGGCCAACGTCCTGACTTTC
-	TRBV12-3/TRBV12-4	few	TRBJ1-2	CASSLPEQRGYTF	TGTGCCAGCAGCCTCCCCGAGCAGCGAGGCTACACCTTC
-	TRBV20-1	-	TRBJ1-2	CSGRRGSGSFYGYTF	TGCAGCGGTAGACGGGGGAGCGGCTCTTTCTATGGCTACACCTTC
-	TRBV18	many	TRBJ2-1	CASSPPSSYNEQFF	TGTGCCAGCTCACCACCGTCATCCTACAATGAGCAGTTCTTC
-	TRBV6-5	-	TRBJ2-7	CASSDRNEQYF	TGTGCCAGCAGTGACAGAAACGAGCAGTACTTC
-	TRBV6-1	few	TRBJ1-6	CASSPGRRNSPLHF	TGTGCCAGCAGTCCGGGACGGAGAAATTCACCCCTCCACTTT
-	TRBV5-6	few	TRBJ1-2	CASTPQDTHWIGYTF	TGTGCCAGTACGCCCCAGGACACCCATTGGATTGGCTACACCTTC
TRBD2	TRBV20-1	-	TRBJ2-3	CSAREAGGTDTQYF	TGCAGTGCTAGAGAAGCGGGAGGGACAGATACGCAGTATTTT
TRBD2	TRBV6-5	-	TRBJ2-7	CASSYWASGRGEQYF	TGTGCCAGCAGTTACTGGGCTAGCGGGAGGGGCGAGCAGTACTTC
-	TRBV15	-	TRBJ2-7	CATKDRYTYEQYF	TGTGCCACCAAGGACCGATACACTTACGAGCAGTACTTC
TRBD1	TRBV20-1	-	TRBJ2-1	CSALRGRGGYNEQFF	TGCAGTGCCCTAAGGGGGCGAGGGGGCTACAATGAGCAGTTCTTC
-	TRBV6-2/TRBV6-3	few	TRBJ1-3	CASSYGSSSGNTIYF	TGTGCCAGCAGTTACGGGTCGAGCTCTGGAAACACCATATATTTT
-	TRBV6-1	-	TRBJ1-2	CAATTQGLTFGYTF	TGTGCCGCGACGACCCAGGGATTGACGTTTGGCTACACCTTC
-	TRBV7-2	few	TRBJ2-7	CASSFPEYYEQYF	TGTGCCAGCAGCTTTCCAGAGTACTACGAGCAGTACTTC
-	TRBV19	-	TRBJ1-5	CASSGNSNQPQHF	TGTGCCAGTAGCGGTAACAGCAATCAGCCCCAGCATTTT
-	TRBV2	-	TRBJ2-5	CASGLFSRQETQYF	TGTGCCAGCGGTTTATTTAGCCGCCAAGAGACCCAGTACTTC
-	TRBV7-9	few	TRBJ2-1	CASSWVVGYNEQFF	TGTGCCAGCAGCTGGGTAGTAGGCTACAATGAGCAGTTCTTC
TRBD2	TRBV7-3	-	TRBJ2-1	CASSLGLKRGSYNEQFF	TGTGCCAGCAGCTTAGGTCTCAAGCGGGGCTCCTACAATGAGCAGTTCTTC
-	TRBV20-1	-	TRBJ2-3	CSASHPGIGSDTQYF	TGCAGTGCTAGTCACCCTGGGATTGGATCAGATACGCAGTATTTT
-	TRBV27	-	TRBJ2-3	CASSSWTKLTDTQYF	TGTGCCAGCAGTTCATGGACAAAACTCACAGATACGCAGTATTTT
TRBD2	TRBV20-1	many	TRBJ2-5	CSASRGGETQYF	TGCAGTGCTAGTCGGGGGGGAGAGACCCAGTACTTC
-	TRBV5-6	-	TRBJ1-1	CASSQGSYAEAFF	TGTGCCAGCAGCCAAGGGTCGTACGCTGAAGCTTTCTTT
TRBD1	TRBV5-5	-	TRBJ1-5	CASGDRFNQPQHF	TGTGCCAGCGGGGACAGGTTCAATCAGCCCCAGCATTTT
-	TRBV15	few	TRBJ2-1	CATSKLQGSYNEQFF	TGTGCCACCAGCAAGCTACAGGGATCGTACAATGAGCAGTTCTTC
-	TRBV2	few	TRBJ2-1	CASSEGVSSYNEQFF	TGTGCCAGCAGTGAGGGGGTGAGCTCCTACAATGAGCAGTTCTTC
TRBD1	TRBV28	-	TRBJ2-3	CASSHPRDRGTDTQYF	TGTGCCAGCAGCCACCCTAGGGACAGAGGGACAGATACGCAGTATTTT
-	TRBV12-3/TRBV12-4	few	TRBJ1-2	CASGQTTNYGYTF	TGTGCCAGCGGACAGACCACTAACTATGGCTACACCTTC
TRBD2	TRBV4-1	-	TRBJ2-5	CASSQDPASGSQETQYF	TGCGCCAGCAGCCAAGATCCTGCGAGCGGGAGTCAAGAGACCCAGTACTTC
-	TRBV12-3/TRBV12-4	few	TRBJ2-7	CASSFAASSYEQYF	TGTGCCAGCAGTTTTGCGGCGAGCTCCTACGAGCAGTACTTC
TRBD1	TRBV20-1	few	TRBJ2-7	CSARRRDRAYEQYF	TGCAGTGCCCGACGCCGGGACAGGGCCTACGAGCAGTACTTC
-	TRBV9	-	TRBJ2-2	CASSVGERDTGELFF	TGTGCCAGCAGCGTAGGAGAGCGCGACACCGGGGAGCTGTTTTTT
-	TRBV7-8	-	TRBJ1-1	CASSLIVGNTEAFF	TGTGCCAGCAGCTTAATAGTGGGGAACACTGAAGCTTTCTTT
-	TRBV20-1	few	TRBJ1-1	CSASKPGRSDTEAFF	TGCAGTGCTTCAAAACCGGGACGGAGTGACACTGAAGCTTTCTTT
-	TRBV7-9	-	TRBJ1-1	CASSLGDPAGTEAFF	TGTGCCAGCAGCTTAGGGGATCCTGCGGGCACTGAAGCTTTCTTT
-	TRBV18	-	TRBJ1-2	CASSPIGTDYGYTF	TGTGCCAGCTCACCCATCGGGACCGACTATGGCTACACCTTC
TRBD2	TRBV20-1	few	TRBJ2-7	CSAFPGTSSYEQYF	TGCAGTGCTTTTCCCGGGACTAGTTCCTACGAGCAGTACTTC
-	TRBV6-1	few	TRBJ1-6	CASSEASGVPLHF	TGTGCCAGCAGTGAAGCGTCAGGGGTTCCCCTCCACTTT
-	TRBV5-5	-	TRBJ2-1	CASSLPPREQFF	TGTGCCAGCAGCTTGCCCCCCCGGGAGCAGTTCTTC
-	TRBV5-4	-	TRBJ1-2	CASSGGGVGYTF	TGTGCCAGCAGCGGCGGGGGGGTAGGCTACACCTTC
-	TRBV20-1	-	TRBJ2-1	CSARSPVNEQFF	TGCAGTGCTAGATCCCCAGTCAATGAGCAGTTCTTC
TRBD2	TRBV11-2	-	TRBJ2-1	CASSLSPSGRDEQFF	TGTGCCAGCAGCTTATCCCCTAGCGGGAGAGATGAGCAGTTCTTC
-	TRBV27	-	TRBJ2-7	CASSLTVFAYEQYF	TGTGCCAGCAGTCTAACAGTTTTCGCCTACGAGCAGTACTTC
-	TRBV12-3/TRBV12-4	few	TRBJ2-1	CASSLKTGAISYNEQFF	TGTGCCAGCAGTTTGAAAACGGGGGCTATCTCCTACAATGAGCAGTTCTTC